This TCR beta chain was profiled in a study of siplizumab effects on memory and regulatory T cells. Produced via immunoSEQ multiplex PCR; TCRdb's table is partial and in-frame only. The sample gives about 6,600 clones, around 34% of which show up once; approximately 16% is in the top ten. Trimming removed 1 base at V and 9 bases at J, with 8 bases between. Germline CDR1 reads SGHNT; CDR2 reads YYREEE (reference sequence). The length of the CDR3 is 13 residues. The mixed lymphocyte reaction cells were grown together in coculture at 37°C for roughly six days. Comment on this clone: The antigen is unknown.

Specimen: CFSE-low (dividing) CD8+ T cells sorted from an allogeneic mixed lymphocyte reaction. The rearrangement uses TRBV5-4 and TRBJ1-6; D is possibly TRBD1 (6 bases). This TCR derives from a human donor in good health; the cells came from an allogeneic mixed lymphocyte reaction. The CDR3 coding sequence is TGTGCCAGCAGCTTGACCAGGGGTTCACCCCTCCACTTT. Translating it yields CASSLTRGSPLHF.